This entry features one T cell receptor (beta chain) sequence. This specimen belongs to a study of control samples from healthy donors and cancer patients. The CDR3 has 13 amino acids. Germline-derived CDR1 and CDR2 are GTSNPN and SVGIG (reference sequence). V was clipped by 6 bases and J by 0 bases, with 9 bases between them. Method: immunoSEQ multiplex PCR; TCRdb's copy keeps in-frame clones and lacks some. The sample contains about 75,000 clones, around 94% of which appear only once. The genes are TRBV30 and TRBJ2-4; D is unresolved. This sequence was found in a woman between 40 and 55 years old in good health. The specimen sequenced was blood. In DNA, the CDR3 is TGTGCCTGTTTGGGTCTAGCCAAAAACATTCAGTACTTC. Translating it yields CACLGLAKNIQYF.